These 5 T cell receptor beta chains were sequenced from one sample in a study of blood T cell repertoires in COVID-19. Using immunoSEQ multiplex PCR, the repertoire was profiled, and TCRdb retains in-frame clones only, with some absent. This sample carries approximately 140,000 clones, about 80% of them seen once, and the ten largest clones take around 4%. The material sequenced was peripheral blood. These receptors were collected from a man in his sixties with acute or convalescent COVID-19.

In its sample, this clone was seen a few times. The chain couples TRBV5-1 to TRBJ2-5; TRBD1 matches at 8 bases. V was clipped by 1 base and J by 2 bases; unmatched bases: 10. Germline values: CDR1 SGHRS, CDR2 YFSETQ. The CDR3 contains 17 residues. The CDR3 region has the DNA TGCGCCAGCAGCTTGACCCCAGCGGACAGGGTACAAGAGACCCAGTACTTC. Translation gives CASSLTPADRVQETQYF.

The chain employs TRBV4-1 and TRBJ2-5; D possibly corresponds to TRBD1 (6 bases). The V gene's germline CDR1 is MGHRA and CDR2 YSYEKL. The CDR3 is made up of 15 amino acids. The V end lost 2 bases, the J end lost 2 bases, and 12 bases lay between the germline ends. The CDR3 bases are TGCGCCAGCAGCCAACCCGACAGGTCACAAGAGACCCAGTACTTC. As protein: CASSQPDRSQETQYF.

This rearrangement joins TRBV7-2 to TRBJ1-3; 7 bases are a match to TRBD1. CDR1 and CDR2 from the germline V gene are SGHTA and FQGNSA. J gave up 4 bases and V 5 bases, and 2 bases lay outside the gene matches. CDR3 length equals 13 residues. CDR3 in DNA: TGTGCCAGCAGCCCGACAGGGGGAAACACCATATATTTT. Residues: CASSPTGGNTIYF. Complete variable domain (other parts from reference TRBV7-2 and TRBJ1-3): GAGVSQSPSNKVTEKGKDVELRCDPISGHTALYWYRQSLGQGLEFLIYFQGNSAPDKSGLPSDRFSAERTGGSVSTLTIQRTQQEDSAVYLCASSPTGGNTIYFGEGSWLTVV.

The chain combines TRBV27 with TRBJ2-3; 11 bases line up with TRBD2. Germline V gives CDR1 MNHEY, CDR2 SMNVEV (reference sequence). The trim removed 3 bases at V and 1 base at J, leaving 6 bases unmatched. The CDR3 has 17 amino acids. The CDR3 bases are TGTGCCAGCAGTTTTGGGACTAGCGGAGTGGGCACAGATACGCAGTATTTT. It codes for CASSFGTSGVGTDTQYF.

This chain joins TRBV11-2 and TRBJ1-2, with a possible D match to TRBD1 (6 bases). This CDR3 has 15 amino acids. The V and J ends lost 2 bases and 0 bases respectively, with 10 bases between them. From germline, CDR1 is SGHAT and CDR2 FQNNGV. The DNA of the CDR3 is TGTGCCAGCAGCTTAAGGACAGACACTAACTATGGCTACACCTTC. Translating it yields CASSLRTDTNYGYTF. Together with reference TRBV11-2 and TRBJ1-2, the CDR3 gives the full variable domain: EAGVAQSPRYKIIEKRQSVAFWCNPISGHATLYWYQQILGQGPKLLIQFQNNGVVDDSQLPKDRFSAERLKGVDSTLKIQPAKLEDSAVYLCASSLRTDTNYGYTFGSGTRLTVV.